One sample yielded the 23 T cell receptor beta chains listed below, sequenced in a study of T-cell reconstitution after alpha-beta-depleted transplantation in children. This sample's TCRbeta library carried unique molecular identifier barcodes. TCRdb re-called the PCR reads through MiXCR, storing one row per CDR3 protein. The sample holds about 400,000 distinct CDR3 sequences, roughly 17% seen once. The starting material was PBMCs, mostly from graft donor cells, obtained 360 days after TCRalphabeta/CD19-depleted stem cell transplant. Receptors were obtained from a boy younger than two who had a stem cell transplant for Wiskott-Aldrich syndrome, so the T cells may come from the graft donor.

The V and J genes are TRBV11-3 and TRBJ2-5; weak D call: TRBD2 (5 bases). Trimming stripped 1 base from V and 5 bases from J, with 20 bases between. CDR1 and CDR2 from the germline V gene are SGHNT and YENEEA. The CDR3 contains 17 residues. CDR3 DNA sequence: TGTGCCAGCAGCTTAGTCGCTCCGGTCCGGACTGAGGAGACCCAGTACTTC. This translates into CASSLVAPVRTEETQYF. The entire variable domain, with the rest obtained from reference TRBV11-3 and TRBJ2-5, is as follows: EAGVVQSPRYKIIEKKQPVAFWCNPISGHNTLYWYLQNLGQGPELLIRYENEEAVDDSQLPKDRFSAERLKGVDSTLKIQPAELGDSAVYLCASSLVAPVRTEETQYFGPGTRLLVL.

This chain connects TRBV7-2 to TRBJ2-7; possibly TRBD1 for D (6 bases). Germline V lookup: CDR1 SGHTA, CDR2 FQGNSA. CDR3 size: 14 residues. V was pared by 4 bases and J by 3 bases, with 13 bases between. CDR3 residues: CASSSRGRGYEQYF. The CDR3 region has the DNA TGTGCCAGCAGCTCCCGGGGCAGGGGCTACGAGCAGTACTTC.

CDR3 sequence (DNA): TGTGCCAGCGGGTCACAGGGCAGCTACGAGCAGTACTTC. Translation gives CASGSQGSYEQYF. The chain uses TRBV7-9 and TRBJ2-7, with a tentative D call TRBD1 (6 bases). This CDR3 is 13 amino acids long. With 8 bases removed from V and 3 bases from J, the gap between germline ends came to 14 bases. Germline assignment: CDR1 SEHNR and CDR2 FQNEAQ (reference sequence). Supplemented by reference TRBV7-9 and TRBJ2-7, the full variable domain reads DTGVSQNPRHKITKRGQNVTFRCDPISEHNRLYWYRQTLGQGPEFLTYFQNEAQLEKSRLLSDRFSAERPKGSFSTLEIQRTEQGDSAMYLCASGSQGSYEQYFGPGTRLTVT.

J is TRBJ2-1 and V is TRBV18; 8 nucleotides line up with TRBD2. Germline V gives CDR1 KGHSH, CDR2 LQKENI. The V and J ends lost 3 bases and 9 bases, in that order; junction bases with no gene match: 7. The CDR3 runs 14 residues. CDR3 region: CASSPKAGASEQFF. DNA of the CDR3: TGTGCCAGCTCACCGAAAGCGGGAGCTAGTGAGCAGTTCTTC.

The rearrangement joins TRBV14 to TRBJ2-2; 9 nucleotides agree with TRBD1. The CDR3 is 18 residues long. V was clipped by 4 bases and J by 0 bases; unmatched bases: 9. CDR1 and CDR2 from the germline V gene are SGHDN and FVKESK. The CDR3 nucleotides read TGTGCCAGCAGCCGGGACAGGGTTCTCTTGTCGAACACCGGGGAGCTGTTTTTT. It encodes CASSRDRVLLSNTGELFF.

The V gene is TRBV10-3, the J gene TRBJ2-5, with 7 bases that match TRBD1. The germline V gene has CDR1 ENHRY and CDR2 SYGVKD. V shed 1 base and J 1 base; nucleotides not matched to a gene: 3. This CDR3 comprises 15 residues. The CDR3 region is CAISELGQSQETQYF. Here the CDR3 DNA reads TGTGCCATCAGTGAGTTGGGACAGTCCCAAGAGACCCAGTACTTC.

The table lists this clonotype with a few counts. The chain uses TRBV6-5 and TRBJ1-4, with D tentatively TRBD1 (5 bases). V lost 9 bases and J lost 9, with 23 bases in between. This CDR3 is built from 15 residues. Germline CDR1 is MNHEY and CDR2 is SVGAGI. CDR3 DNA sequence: TGTGCCAGTTCTCCTTCCGGGACTGCGGGGAAAAAACTGTTTTTT. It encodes CASSPSGTAGKKLFF.

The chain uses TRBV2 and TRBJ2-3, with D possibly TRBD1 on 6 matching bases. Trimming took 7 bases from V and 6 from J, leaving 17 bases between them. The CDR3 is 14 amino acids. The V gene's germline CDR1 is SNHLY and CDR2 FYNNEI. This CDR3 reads CASTDRSRWDTQYF. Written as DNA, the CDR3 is TGTGCCAGCACCGACAGGTCCCGCTGGGATACGCAGTATTTT.

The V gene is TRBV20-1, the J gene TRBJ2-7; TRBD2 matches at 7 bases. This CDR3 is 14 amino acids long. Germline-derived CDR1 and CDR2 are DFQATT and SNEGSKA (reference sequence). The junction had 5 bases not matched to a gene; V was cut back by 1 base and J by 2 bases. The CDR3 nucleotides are TGCAGTGCTAGAGCGGCTAGCGGCACCTACGAGCAGTACTTC. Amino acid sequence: CSARAASGTYEQYF.

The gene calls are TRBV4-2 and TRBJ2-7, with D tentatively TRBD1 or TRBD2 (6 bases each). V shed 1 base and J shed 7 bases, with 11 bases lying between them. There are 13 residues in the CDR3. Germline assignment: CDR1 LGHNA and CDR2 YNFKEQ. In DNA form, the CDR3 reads TGTGCCAGCAGCCAAGTCCGGGGGCGGGAGCAGTACTTC. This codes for CASSQVRGREQYF.

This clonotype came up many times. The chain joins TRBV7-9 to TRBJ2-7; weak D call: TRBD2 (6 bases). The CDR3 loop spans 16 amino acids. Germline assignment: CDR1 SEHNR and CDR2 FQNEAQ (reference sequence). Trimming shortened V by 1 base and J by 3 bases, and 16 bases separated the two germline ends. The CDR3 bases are TGTGCCAGCAGCTTAGGGACCCCGGAGGGATACTACGAGCAGTACTTC. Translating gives CASSLGTPEGYYEQYF.

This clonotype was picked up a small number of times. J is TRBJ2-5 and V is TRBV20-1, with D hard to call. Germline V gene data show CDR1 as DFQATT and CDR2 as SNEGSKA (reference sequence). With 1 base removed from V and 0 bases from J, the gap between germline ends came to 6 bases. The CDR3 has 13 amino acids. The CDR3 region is CSARGQYQETQYF. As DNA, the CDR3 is TGCAGTGCTAGAGGCCAGTACCAAGAGACCCAGTACTTC.

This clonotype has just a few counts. The CDR3 region has the DNA TGTGCCACCAGCAGAGTCGGAGACAGGTACAATGAGCAGTTCTTC. This gives the protein CATSRVGDRYNEQFF. This sequence joins TRBV15 and TRBJ2-1; D is possibly TRBD1 (6 bases). CDR3 length: 15 residues. Trimming cost V 1 base and J 4 bases, with 11 bases left between them. CDR1 is LNHNV and CDR2 is YYDKDF in the germline V gene (reference sequence). The full variable domain, completed using reference TRBV15 and TRBJ2-1, is DAMVIQNPRYQVTQFGKPVTLSCSQTLNHNVMYWYQQKSSQAPKLLFHYYDKDFNNEADTPDNFQSRRPNTSFCFLDIRSPGLGDTAMYLCATSRVGDRYNEQFFGPGTRLTVL.

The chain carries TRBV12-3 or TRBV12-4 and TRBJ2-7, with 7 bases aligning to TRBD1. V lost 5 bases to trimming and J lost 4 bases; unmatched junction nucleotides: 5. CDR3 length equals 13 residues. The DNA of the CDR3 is TGTGCCAGCAGTGACAGGGTGGGGTACGAGCAGTACTTC. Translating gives CASSDRVGYEQYF.

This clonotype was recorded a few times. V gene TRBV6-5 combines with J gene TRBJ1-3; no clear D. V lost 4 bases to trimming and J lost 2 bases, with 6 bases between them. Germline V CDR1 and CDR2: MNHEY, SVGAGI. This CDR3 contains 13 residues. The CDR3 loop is CASSSSPGNTIYF. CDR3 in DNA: TGTGCCAGCAGTTCCTCACCTGGAAACACCATATATTTT.

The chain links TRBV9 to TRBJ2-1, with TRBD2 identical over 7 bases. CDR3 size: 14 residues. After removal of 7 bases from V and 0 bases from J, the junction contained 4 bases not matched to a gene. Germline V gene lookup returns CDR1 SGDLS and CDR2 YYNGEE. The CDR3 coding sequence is TGTGCCAGCGGGGGGACTAACTCCTACAATGAGCAGTTCTTC. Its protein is CASGGTNSYNEQFF.

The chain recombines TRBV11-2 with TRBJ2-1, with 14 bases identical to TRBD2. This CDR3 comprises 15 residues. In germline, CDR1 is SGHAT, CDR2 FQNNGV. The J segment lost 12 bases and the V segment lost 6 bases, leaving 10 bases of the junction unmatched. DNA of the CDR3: TGTGCCAGCAGGTCCGGGACTAGCGGGAGAAACGGGCAGTTCTTC. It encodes CASRSGTSGRNGQFF.

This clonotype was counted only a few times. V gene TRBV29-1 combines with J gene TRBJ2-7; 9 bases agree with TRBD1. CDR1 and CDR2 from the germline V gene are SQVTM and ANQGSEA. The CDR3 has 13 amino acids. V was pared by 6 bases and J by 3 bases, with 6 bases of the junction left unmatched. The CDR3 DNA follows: TGCAGCGTCCGCCGGGACAGGGACTACGAGCAGTACTTC. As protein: CSVRRDRDYEQYF.

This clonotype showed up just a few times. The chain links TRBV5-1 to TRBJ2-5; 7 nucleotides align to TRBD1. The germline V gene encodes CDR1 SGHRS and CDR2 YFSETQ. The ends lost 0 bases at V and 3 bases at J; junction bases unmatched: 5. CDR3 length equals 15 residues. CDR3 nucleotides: TGCGCCAGCAGCTTGGAGACAGGGACGGAAGAGACCCAGTACTTC. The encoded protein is CASSLETGTEETQYF. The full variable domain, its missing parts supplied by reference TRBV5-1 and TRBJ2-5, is KAGVTQTPRYLIKTRGQQVTLSCSPISGHRSVSWYQQTPGQGLQFLFEYFSETQRNKGNFPGRFSGRQFSNSRSEMNVSTLELGDSALYLCASSLETGTEETQYFGPGTRLLVL.

Here the CDR3 reads CASSFHSPSGANVLTF. As DNA, the CDR3 is TGCGCCAGCAGCTTCCACAGCCCCTCTGGGGCCAACGTCCTGACTTTC. The chain carries TRBV5-1 and TRBJ2-6; the D is unclear. The length of the CDR3 is 16 residues. Germline lookup yields CDR1 SGHRS and CDR2 YFSETQ. V was shortened by 2 bases and J by 0 bases, with 9 bases between the two germline ends.

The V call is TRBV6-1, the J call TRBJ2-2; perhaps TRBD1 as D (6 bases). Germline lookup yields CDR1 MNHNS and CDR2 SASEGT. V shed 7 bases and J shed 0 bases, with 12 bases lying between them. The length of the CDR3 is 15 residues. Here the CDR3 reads CASNAQGPNTGELFF. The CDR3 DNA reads TGTGCCAGCAACGCTCAGGGGCCGAACACCGGGGAGCTGTTTTTT.

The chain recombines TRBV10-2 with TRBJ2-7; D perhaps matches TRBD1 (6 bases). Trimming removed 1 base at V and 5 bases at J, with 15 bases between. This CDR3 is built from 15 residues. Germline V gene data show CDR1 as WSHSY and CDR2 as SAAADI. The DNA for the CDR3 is TGCGCCAGCAGTGAGTTACCAACAGGGAAGGACGAGCAGTACTTC. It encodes CASSELPTGKDEQYF.

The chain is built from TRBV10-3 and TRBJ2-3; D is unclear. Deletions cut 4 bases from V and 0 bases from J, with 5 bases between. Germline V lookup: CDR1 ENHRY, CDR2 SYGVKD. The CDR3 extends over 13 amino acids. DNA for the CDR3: TGTGCCATCAGTGGGTCTAGCACAGATACGCAGTATTTT. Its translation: CAISGSSTDTQYF.